The next 8 T cell receptor beta chains were all read from a single sample in a study of T cells in Graves' hyperthyroidism and ophthalmopathy. Authors of the study amplified TCR beta CDR3 regions from RNA transcripts. The HTBI primer set served for first-round RT-PCR of the TCR CDR3. TCRdb redid the calling of the multiplex PCR reads with MiXCR, one entry per CDR3 protein. This sample carries around 620,000 distinct CDR3 sequences, around 14% of them seen once, and the ten largest clones take around 7%. The sample was blood. The receptors stem from a woman aged 18-35 years with Graves' ophthalmopathy.

V usage is TRBV5-1 and J usage is TRBJ1-1, with D tentatively TRBD1 (6 bases). The V and J ends lost 0 bases and 1 base respectively, with 16 bases between them. The length of the CDR3 is 17 residues. Per germline, CDR1 SGHRS and CDR2 YFSETQ. The CDR3 bases are TGCGCCAGCAGCTTGGTTCTTAACAGGGCGCAGAACACTGAAGCTTTCTTT. The encoded protein is CASSLVLNRAQNTEAFF.

To note about this clonotype: A much larger clone differs from this one at a single base, so this may be a read error. Given the absence of the conserved phenylalanine or tryptophan at the CDR3 end, a read error is likely. V and J are TRBV6-2 or TRBV6-3 and TRBJ2-1; D may be TRBD2 (6 bases). This CDR3 is built from 15 residues. Trimming shortened V by 2 bases and J by 4 bases, and 12 bases separated the two germline ends. Germline V gene lookup returns CDR1 MNHEY and CDR2 SVGEGT. CDR3 region: CASSYRDFLYNEQFS. The CDR3 bases are TGTGCCAGCAGTTACCGGGACTTTTTATACAATGAGCAGTTCTCC.

The table lists this clonotype with many counts. The CDR3 region is CASSSDRGHRYGYTF. Written as DNA, the CDR3 is TGTGCCAGCAGTTCCGACAGGGGGCATCGCTATGGCTACACCTTC. The rearrangement uses TRBV6-1 and TRBJ1-2; 10 nucleotides align to TRBD1. The length of the CDR3 is 15 residues. Per germline, CDR1 MNHNS and CDR2 SASEGT. The J segment lost 4 bases and the V segment lost 5 bases, leaving 7 bases of the junction unmatched.

V and J are TRBV29-1 and TRBJ2-5; tentatively, D is TRBD2 (6 bases). Trimming took off 3 bases at V and 10 bases at J, with 15 bases between the two ends. Germline V gene data show CDR1 as SQVTM and CDR2 as ANQGSEA. The CDR3 extends over 12 amino acids. CDR3 in DNA: TGCAGCGTTGATTTCGGGAGAGGAGGCCAGTACTTC. This gives the protein CSVDFGRGGQYF.

This clonotype was seen repeatedly, ten times or more. The chain has TRBV12-3 or TRBV12-4 and TRBJ2-7; a weak D match, TRBD2 (6 bases). The CDR3 is 12 amino acids. Trimming shortened V by 3 bases and J by 5 bases, and 8 bases separated the two germline ends. CDR3 region: CASSLSSDEQYF. The DNA for the CDR3 is TGTGCCAGCAGTTTGTCTAGCGACGAGCAGTACTTC.

Regarding this clonotype: Mismatch with germline at one junction end may stem from a read error. The CDR3 here is CASGFEGGSYEQYF. The CDR3, as DNA: TGTGCCAGCGGTTTCGAGGGAGGCTCCTACGAGCAGTACTTC. This chain connects TRBV27 to TRBJ2-7; possible D gene TRBD2, 6 bases. The CDR3 extends over 14 amino acids. Germline CDR1 and CDR2: MNHEY and SMNVEV (reference sequence).

This clonotype was found many times. The V call is TRBV9, the J call TRBJ2-7; no definite D call. This CDR3 has 14 residues. V was clipped by 0 bases and J by 2 bases, with 9 bases between them. Per the germline V gene, CDR1 is SGDLS and CDR2 is YYNGEE. The CDR3 region has the DNA TGTGCCAGCAGCGTAGGGTATGGGACCTACGAGCAGTACTTC. This sequence encodes CASSVGYGTYEQYF.

Of note for this clonotype: With a much larger clone just one base away, this may be a read error. This chain connects TRBV20-1 to TRBJ2-3; 7 nucleotides match TRBD2. V lost 7 bases and J lost 0; bases outside the gene matches: 10. The CDR3 has 15 residues. From germline, CDR1 is DFQATT and CDR2 SNEGSKA (reference sequence). The CDR3 DNA sequence: TGCAGTGTTGTCGGTACTAGCGCGAGCACAGATACGCAGTATTTT. It codes for CSVVGTSASTDTQYF.